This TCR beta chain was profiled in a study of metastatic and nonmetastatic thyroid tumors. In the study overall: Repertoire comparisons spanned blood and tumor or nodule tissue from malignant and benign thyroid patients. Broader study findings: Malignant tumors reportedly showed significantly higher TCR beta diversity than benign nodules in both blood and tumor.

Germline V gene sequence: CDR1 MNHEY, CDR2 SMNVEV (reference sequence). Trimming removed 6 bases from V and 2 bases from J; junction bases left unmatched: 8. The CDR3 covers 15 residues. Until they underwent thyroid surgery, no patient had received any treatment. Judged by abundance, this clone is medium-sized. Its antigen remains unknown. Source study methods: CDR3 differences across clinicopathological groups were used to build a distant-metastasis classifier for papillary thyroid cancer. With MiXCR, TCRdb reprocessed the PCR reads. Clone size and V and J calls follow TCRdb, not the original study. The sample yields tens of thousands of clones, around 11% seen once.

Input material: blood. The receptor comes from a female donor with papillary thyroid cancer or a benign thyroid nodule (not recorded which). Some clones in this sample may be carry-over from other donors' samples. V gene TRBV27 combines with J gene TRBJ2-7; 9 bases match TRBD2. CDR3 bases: TGTGCCAGCAGACCTAGCGGGGCCACCCCCTACGAGCAGTACTTC. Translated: CASRPSGATPYEQYF.